The 3 T cell receptor beta chains below were found in one sample sequenced in a study of control samples from healthy donors and cancer patients. Clones were read by immunoSEQ multiplex PCR, and TCRdb kept only the in-frame ones, dropping some. Seen here are 120,000 to 150,000 clones, 80% to 95% observed once, and the top ten hold around 11%. The sample was blood. The receptors were sampled from a man aged 30-40 years in good health.

The chain uses TRBV30 and TRBJ1-4; no clear D gene. The V and J ends lost 2 bases and 7 bases respectively, with 11 bases between them. The CDR3 has 13 amino acids. Germline assignment: CDR1 GTSNPN and CDR2 SVGIG (reference sequence). The CDR3 DNA sequence: TGTGCCTGGAGTCTGGGGAGTGGTGAAAAACTGTTTTTT. Its translation is CAWSLGSGEKLFF.

V and J are TRBV30 and TRBJ2-2; D is uncertain. The CDR3 length is 11 residues. Germline-derived CDR1 and CDR2 are GTSNPN and SVGIG (reference sequence). V shed 6 bases and J shed 5 bases, with 7 bases lying between them. Here the CDR3 reads CACGGTGELFF. DNA for the CDR3: TGTGCCTGCGGTGGTACCGGGGAGCTGTTTTTT.

This clone appeared once. The chain recombines TRBV28 with TRBJ1-5; D is undetermined. V lost 10 bases, J lost 2 bases, and 12 bases lay in between. Germline V gene lookup returns CDR1 MDHEN and CDR2 SYDVKM. This CDR3 has 13 amino acids. The CDR3 loop reads CAIQMTRNQPQHF. The CDR3 nucleotides read TGTGCCATCCAAATGACCCGCAATCAGCCCCAGCATTTT. Drawing the rest from reference TRBV28 and TRBJ1-5, the complete variable domain is DVKVTQSSRYLVKRTGEKVFLECVQDMDHENMFWYRQDPGLGLRLIYFSYDVKMKEKGDIPEGYSVSREKKERFSLILESASTNQTSMYLCAIQMTRNQPQHFGDGTRLSIL.